This TCR beta chain was found in a study of shared T cell receptors in the human thymus. There are 15 residues in the CDR3. J gave up 4 bases and V 0 bases, and 4 bases lay outside the gene matches. Germline values: CDR1 MGHRA, CDR2 YSYEKL. The assay was immunoSEQ multiplex PCR, and TCRdb's table has in-frame clones only and misses some. The table includes hundreds of thousands of clones, more than 70% detected once. This clone was seen a handful of times. The sample was also linked to a second study, of human thymus T cells.

The V call is TRBV4-1, the J call TRBJ1-2; TRBD1 matches 8 bases. Source material: thymocytes. The sequence derives from a boy less than two years old with a congenital heart defect. The CDR3 region has the DNA TGCGCCAGCAGCCAAGACAGGGGGCATAGCTATGGCTACACCTTC. Protein sequence: CASSQDRGHSYGYTF.